This T cell receptor beta chain appears in the sequencing data of a study of graft-versus-host responses after intestinal transplantation. Study context: Those transplanted obtained multivisceral, liver-intestinal, or isolated intestinal grafts. Tacrolimus and steroids were given for around three years to all recipients after anti-thymocyte globulin induction. Findings and caveats of the study: The study found high graft-versus-host to host-versus-graft clonal ratios in allografts of patients with graft-donor T cell macrochimerism. The recipient marrow held GvH clones, and some of them showed up first in ileum or blood.

Method: immunoSEQ multiplex PCR; TCRdb's copy keeps in-frame clones and lacks some. Here the sample spans tens of thousands of clones, 80% to 95% being singletons. As to this clone: Its antigen is not identified.

The sample in question was unstimulated CD8+ T cells sorted from spleen or lymph node cells, obtained before intestinal transplant. The sequence derives from a human donor who received an intestinal transplant.

The CDR3 is CASSFWGDYGYTF. The CDR3 DNA sequence: TGTGCCAGCAGTTTTTGGGGCGACTATGGCTACACCTTC. This chain links TRBV27 with TRBJ1-2; TRBD1 is a possible D gene (5 bases). V lost 3 bases and J lost 3, with 8 bases in between. The CDR3 is 13 residues long. Germline assignment: CDR1 MNHEY and CDR2 SMNVEV (reference sequence).